This T cell receptor (beta chain) was profiled in a study of cytomegalovirus exposure and HLA in healthy donors. General observations from the study: Analysis performed later showed TCR beta chains linked to HLA being more clonally expanded than equally common others.

CDR1 SEHNR and CDR2 FQNEAQ come from the germline V gene (reference sequence). The V segment lost 5 bases and the J segment 0 bases; nucleotides outside the gene matches: 7. The length of the CDR3 is 16 residues. A note on this clone: Its antigen is not known.

The PCR used 60 Vbeta and 13 Jbeta primers. The data were produced by immunoSEQ multiplex PCR, yet TCRdb's version contains in-frame clones alone and is incomplete. This table holds about 59,000 clones, approximately 75% found once. This chain joins TRBV7-9 and TRBJ2-1, with TRBD2 matching over 7 bases. The source material was PBMCs. The receptor's source is a man aged 30-40 years in good health and CMV-seropositive. CDR3: CASSPRGGYSYNEQFF. In nucleotides, the CDR3 is TGTGCCAGCAGCCCACGCGGGGGATACTCCTACAATGAGCAGTTCTTC. The full variable domain, in which reference TRBV7-9 and TRBJ2-1 provide the parts outside the CDR3, is DTGVSQNPRHKITKRGQNVTFRCDPISEHNRLYWYRQTLGQGPEFLTYFQNEAQLEKSRLLSDRFSAERPKGSFSTLEIQRTEQGDSAMYLCASSPRGGYSYNEQFFGPGTRLTVL.